Below, 18 T cell receptor beta chains from the same sample are listed, as sequenced in a study of a mutant IDH1 vaccine in newly diagnosed glioma. Sequencing used immunoSEQ multiplex PCR; TCRdb keeps in-frame clones, though not all of them. Among 25,000 to 35,000 clones listed, around 80% were seen once. The sample's time point: baseline, week 1 (first vaccination visit). The treatment is: pre-vaccination baseline after standard-of-care therapy. Sequenced here: PBMCs, sampled from a glioma patient treated with radiotherapy, temozolomide or both. Every receptor here comes from a man under 40 with glioma.

The J gene is TRBJ1-4, the V gene TRBV13; D not certain. V was pared by 3 bases and J by 0 bases, with 5 bases between. Germline V gene sequence: CDR1 PRHDT, CDR2 FYEKMQ (reference sequence). This CDR3 contains 14 residues. The CDR3 DNA follows: TGTGCCAGCAGCTTCGGAGCAACTAATGAAAAACTGTTTTTT. Its protein is CASSFGATNEKLFF. The full variable domain, rest sourced from reference TRBV13 and TRBJ1-4, is AAGVIQSPRHLIKEKRETATLKCYPIPRHDTVYWYQQGPGQDPQFLISFYEKMQSDKGSIPDRFSAQQFSDYHSELNMSSLELGDSALYFCASSFGATNEKLFFGSGTQLSVL.

The J gene is TRBJ1-5, the V gene TRBV6-6, with 8 bases matching TRBD1. V lost 0 bases to trimming and J lost 1 base; unmatched junction nucleotides: 2. The CDR3 spans 16 residues. Germline loops: CDR1 MNHNY, CDR2 SVGAGI (reference sequence). The chain's CDR3 is CASSYSSGGSNQPQHF. As DNA, the CDR3 is TGTGCCAGCAGTTACTCCTCAGGGGGCAGCAATCAGCCCCAGCATTTT.

J is TRBJ1-2 and V is TRBV4-1; 9 bases are shared with TRBD1. The germline V gene has CDR1 MGHRA and CDR2 YSYEKL. CDR3 size: 17 residues. V gave up 1 base and J gave up 4 bases; unmatched junction bases: 10. CDR3: CASSQGEGTGPLYGYTF. The CDR3, as DNA: TGCGCCAGCAGCCAAGGGGAAGGGACAGGGCCCCTCTATGGCTACACCTTC.

The gene calls are TRBV6-6 and TRBJ2-3, with 10 nucleotides matching TRBD2. This CDR3 region has 14 residues. The junction had 4 bases not matched to a gene; V was cut back by 6 bases and J by 4 bases. Germline values: CDR1 MNHNY, CDR2 SVGAGI (reference sequence). CDR3 coding DNA: TGTGCCAGCAGAGTAGCGGGGGGATCAGATACGCAGTATTTT. It yields the protein CASRVAGGSDTQYF.

The gene calls are TRBV4-1 and TRBJ1-5; possible D gene TRBD1, 5 bases. The CDR3 is made up of 14 amino acids. The V end was cut by 5 bases, the J end by 2 bases, with 10 bases between. Germline V gene sequence: CDR1 MGHRA, CDR2 YSYEKL. The CDR3 DNA sequence: TGCGCCAGCAGCTGGATGGGGGGCAATCAGCCCCAGCATTTT. This sequence encodes CASSWMGGNQPQHF.

This clone has only one observation. The rearrangement links TRBV10-3 to TRBJ2-7; D perhaps matches TRBD2 (5 bases). Trimming took 3 bases from V and 2 from J, leaving 8 bases between them. Germline CDR1 reads ENHRY; CDR2 reads SYGVKD. The CDR3 spans 13 residues. The CDR3 DNA is TGTGCCATCAGTGATGGAGGTCCCTACGAGCAGTACTTC. Amino acid sequence: CAISDGGPYEQYF.

The chain joins TRBV15 to TRBJ2-7; D perhaps matches TRBD1 (6 bases). The length of the CDR3 is 15 residues. Germline V gene lookup returns CDR1 LNHNV and CDR2 YYDKDF (reference sequence). Trimming took 1 base from V and 4 from J, leaving 14 bases between them. DNA of the CDR3: TGTGCCACCAGCAGAGCCAGGGGAATGGGGTACGAGCAGTACTTC. Amino acid sequence: CATSRARGMGYEQYF.

This chain uses TRBV9 with TRBJ1-1; the D is unclear. The CDR3 has 17 amino acids. Trimming took off 3 bases at V and 1 base at J, with 19 bases between the two ends. The germline V gene has CDR1 SGDLS and CDR2 YYNGEE. This chain's CDR3 is CASSAPIMGKGNTEAFF. The CDR3 nucleotides are TGTGCCAGCAGCGCCCCAATCATGGGGAAAGGGAACACTGAAGCTTTCTTT.

The V call is TRBV15, the J call TRBJ1-6; D gene unclear. Trimming pared 5 bases from V and 6 bases from J, leaving 14 bases between. This CDR3 spans 15 amino acids. Germline lookup yields CDR1 LNHNV and CDR2 YYDKDF (reference sequence). CDR3 coding DNA: TGTGCCACCAGCGCGGTCCCAGAAAGTAATTCACCCCTCCACTTT. It yields the protein CATSAVPESNSPLHF.

The V call is TRBV11-3, the J call TRBJ1-6; D uncertain. Germline CDR1 SGHNT, CDR2 YENEEA. The CDR3 contains 13 residues. V lost 5 bases, J lost 10 bases, and 12 bases lay in between. The CDR3 protein is CASSKGGSSPLHF. The CDR3 coding sequence is TGTGCCAGCAGCAAAGGAGGTAGCTCACCCCTCCACTTT.

The chain joins TRBV2 to TRBJ1-1; 7 bases agree with TRBD1. Germline V lookup: CDR1 SNHLY, CDR2 FYNNEI. The CDR3 spans 15 residues. V dropped 7 bases and J dropped 4; count of bases not matched to a gene: 12. CDR3 sequence: CASTYPTGEITEAFF. In DNA, the CDR3 is TGTGCCAGCACCTACCCTACAGGGGAGATCACTGAAGCTTTCTTT.

This chain connects TRBV11-2 to TRBJ2-3, with D tentatively TRBD2 (6 bases). Trimming removed 5 bases from V and 6 bases from J, with 12 bases in between. Germline assignment: CDR1 SGHAT and CDR2 FQNNGV. The CDR3 consists of 13 residues. The CDR3 reads CASSELAQDTQYF. The CDR3 nucleotides read TGTGCCAGCAGCGAACTAGCACAGGATACGCAGTATTTT.

This clone was recorded only once. This chain connects TRBV5-4 to TRBJ2-7, with TRBD1 as a possible D gene (6 bases). V gave up 2 bases and J gave up 0 bases, with 15 bases separating them. Germline values: CDR1 SGHNT, CDR2 YYREEE (reference sequence). CDR3 size: 16 residues. As DNA, the CDR3 is TGTGCCAGCAGCTTTGCCGATGGACAGTCCTCCTACGAGCAGTACTTC. Residues: CASSFADGQSSYEQYF.

The chain links TRBV6-5 to TRBJ1-2; possibly TRBD1 for D (5 bases). The CDR3 covers 13 residues. V was cut by 5 bases and J by 2 bases, with 9 bases left in between. Germline CDR1 reads MNHEY; CDR2 reads SVGAGI. The CDR3 coding sequence is TGTGCCAGCAGTCCGACAGCGAACTATGGCTACACCTTC. Translating it yields CASSPTANYGYTF.

This clone occurred once. Written as DNA, the CDR3 is TGTGCCAGTAGTATGGACAGGTCGAGAGGGTACGAGCAGTACTTC. Translated: CASSMDRSRGYEQYF. The chain has TRBV19 and TRBJ2-7; 7 positions match TRBD1. Germline V gene lookup returns CDR1 LNHDA and CDR2 SQIVND (reference sequence). V dropped 3 bases and J dropped 4; count of bases not matched to a gene: 9. There are 15 residues in the CDR3.

V is TRBV13 and J is TRBJ2-7; TRBD1 agrees at 8 bases. The V gene end was trimmed by 1 base and the J gene end by 1 base; junction bases not matched to a gene: 12. Germline CDR1 PRHDT, CDR2 FYEKMQ (reference sequence). The CDR3 loop spans 18 amino acids. The CDR3 bases are TGTGCCAGCAGCTTAGCGGGGGAGACGACAGGGGATTCCTACGAGCAGTACTTC. Translation gives CASSLAGETTGDSYEQYF.

The rearrangement uses TRBV5-6 and TRBJ2-1; maybe TRBD1 (6 bases). Germline assignment: CDR1 SGHDT and CDR2 YYEEEE. Deletions cut 3 bases from V and 7 bases from J, with 17 bases between. The CDR3 spans 15 residues. The CDR3, as DNA: TGTGCCAGCAGCTCGCTGACAGGAACTGCAAATGAGCAGTTCTTC. It codes for CASSSLTGTANEQFF.

The J gene is TRBJ1-5, the V gene TRBV9, with a weak D call TRBD1 (6 bases). The CDR3 loop spans 15 amino acids. CDR1 is SGDLS and CDR2 is YYNGEE in the germline V gene. Deletions cut 1 base from V and 6 bases from J, with 14 bases between. CDR3 loop: CASSVTDSEGQPQHF. CDR3 nucleotides: TGTGCCAGCAGCGTAACGGACAGCGAAGGTCAGCCCCAGCATTTT.